The 20 T cell receptor beta chains listed next were all sequenced from one sample in a study of blood T cell repertoires in COVID-19 (dated by TCRdb to 2018 to 2021). The protocol used for the library was the immunoSEQ multiplex PCR assay. Imported from immuneACCESS, the table was reduced by TCRdb to in-frame sequences with V and J called. These copies leave out some clones; in studies compared against another copy, an unresolved V gene accounts for under half, and the cause of the remainder is not known. A total of approximately 260,000 clones appear in this sample, 70% to 90% of them only once. Over 3.5% of the sample lies in the top ten. Material: peripheral blood. Receptors were obtained from a woman aged 40-49 years with acute or convalescent COVID-19.

The chain employs TRBV28 and TRBJ1-1; 7 nucleotides line up with TRBD1. The germline gives CDR1 MDHEN, CDR2 SYDVKM. Trimming took 5 bases from V and 1 from J; bases not matched to a gene: 4. The CDR3 consists of 14 residues. CDR3 region: CASSPRTGNTEAFF. CDR3 in DNA: TGTGCCAGCAGTCCGAGGACAGGGAACACTGAAGCTTTCTTT.

This sequence joins TRBV7-9 and TRBJ2-7; 7 bases match TRBD1. V gave up 3 bases and J gave up 5 bases; unmatched junction bases: 4. CDR3 length: 13 residues. Germline values: CDR1 SEHNR, CDR2 FQNEAQ (reference sequence). The DNA of the CDR3 is TGTGCCAGCAGCTTCGGACAGGTACACGAGCAGTACGTC. Encoded protein: CASSFGQVHEQYV.

This clone turned up a few times. The V call is TRBV7-3, the J call TRBJ2-1, with 10 positions matching TRBD2. The V gene's germline CDR1 is SGHTA and CDR2 FQGTGA. V shed 0 bases and J 6 bases; nucleotides not matched to a gene: 5. The CDR3 length is 16 residues. The CDR3 is CASSLTELAGVNEQFF. The CDR3 DNA sequence: TGTGCCAGCAGCTTAACGGAGCTAGCGGGGGTCAATGAGCAGTTCTTC.

The gene calls are TRBV2 and TRBJ1-5; the match to TRBD1 covers 7 bases. CDR1 is SNHLY, CDR2 FYNNEI, per germline. J was trimmed by 4 bases and V by 6 bases; bases with no gene match: 6. The CDR3 runs 14 residues. The DNA for the CDR3 is TGTGCCAGCAGGGTTACAGGGGCAAATCAGCCCCAGCATTTT. It encodes CASRVTGANQPQHF.

The DNA of the CDR3 is TGTGCCAGCAGCTTAACCCCCTTTGGAAACACCATATATTTT. Translating it yields CASSLTPFGNTIYF. The chain has TRBV7-3 and TRBJ1-3; the D is unclear. The V and J ends lost 0 bases and 3 bases respectively, with 6 bases between them. Germline-derived CDR1 and CDR2 are SGHTA and FQGTGA. The CDR3 totals 14 residues.

The J gene is TRBJ1-3, the V gene TRBV5-1; the D is unclear. The CDR3 runs to 15 residues. CDR1 SGHRS and CDR2 YFSETQ come from the germline V gene. Deletions cut 0 bases from V and 4 bases from J, with 11 bases between. The CDR3 sequence is CASSLVGSGGNTIYF. The CDR3 DNA sequence: TGCGCCAGCAGCTTGGTCGGGTCCGGAGGAAACACCATATATTTT.

This chain connects TRBV30 to TRBJ1-5, with a possible D match to TRBD1 (6 bases). The CDR3 extends over 15 amino acids. Germline loops: CDR1 GTSNPN, CDR2 SVGIG (reference sequence). Between the trimmed V and J ends, which lost 0 bases and 2 bases, there was a span of 11 bases. The chain's CDR3 is CAWSVGHYRNQPQHF. DNA for the CDR3: TGTGCCTGGAGTGTGGGACATTACCGCAATCAGCCCCAGCATTTT.

The chain recombines TRBV3-1 (or the pseudogene TRBV3-2) with TRBJ1-3; 9 bases agree with TRBD1. This CDR3 is 16 amino acids long. The V and J ends lost 4 bases and 2 bases, in that order; junction bases with no gene match: 6. The germline gives CDR1 LGHDT, CDR2 YNNKEL (reference sequence). The CDR3 protein is CASSRGTGNTGNTIYF. The CDR3 region has the DNA TGTGCCAGCAGCCGGGGGACAGGGAACACTGGAAACACCATATATTTT.

This sequence joins TRBV19 and TRBJ2-3; D is possibly TRBD2 (6 bases). The V and J ends lost 0 bases and 2 bases respectively, with 9 bases between them. Looked up from germline, CDR1 is LNHDA and CDR2 is SQIVND (reference sequence). This CDR3 has 15 amino acids. CDR3 nucleotide sequence: TGTGCCAGTAGTATAGAAGGCGGGGTCACAGATACGCAGTATTTT. This sequence encodes CASSIEGGVTDTQYF.

The chain joins TRBV13 to TRBJ2-3; 10 bases match TRBD1. Trimming at V came to 5 bases and at J to 4 bases, leaving 6 bases not matched to a gene. The CDR3 is 15 amino acids. Germline loops: CDR1 PRHDT, CDR2 FYEKMQ (reference sequence). This CDR3 is CASSPGTGVSDTQYF. The DNA of the CDR3 is TGTGCCAGCAGCCCGGGGACAGGGGTTTCAGATACGCAGTATTTT.

The CDR3 protein is CATSRAKGPSEKLFF. The CDR3 DNA reads TGTGCCACCAGCAGAGCTAAGGGGCCGAGTGAAAAACTGTTTTTT. The V call is TRBV15, the J call TRBJ1-4; a weak D match, TRBD1 (5 bases). Trimming removed 1 base from V and 7 bases from J, with 13 bases in between. The V gene's germline CDR1 is LNHNV and CDR2 YYDKDF (reference sequence). This CDR3 comprises 15 residues.

This clone was detected only once. V is TRBV30 and J is TRBJ1-5; the match to TRBD1 covers 8 bases. Germline lookup yields CDR1 GTSNPN and CDR2 SVGIG (reference sequence). Germline trimming cut 2 bases from V and 7 bases from J; bases unmatched to any gene: 4. The CDR3 is 13 amino acids. CDR3 region: CAWSKDRVQPQHF. The CDR3 DNA sequence: TGTGCCTGGAGTAAGGACAGGGTACAGCCCCAGCATTTT.

The V gene is TRBV13, the J gene TRBJ2-7; perhaps TRBD2 as D (5 bases). The CDR3 totals 12 residues. Germline assignment: CDR1 PRHDT and CDR2 FYEKMQ (reference sequence). With 11 bases removed from V and 7 bases from J, the gap between germline ends came to 18 bases. The CDR3 loop is CAGGEQNPEQYV. The CDR3 coding sequence is TGTGCCGGAGGTGAGCAAAACCCTGAGCAGTACGTC.

The chain is built from TRBV19 and TRBJ2-2; the match to TRBD2 covers 12 bases. Unmatched junction bases numbered 3, after V lost 4 bases and J lost 6 bases. Germline V gives CDR1 LNHDA, CDR2 SQIVND (reference sequence). The length of the CDR3 is 15 residues. CDR3 DNA: TGTGCCAGTAGTACCTCTAGCGGGGGGGCCGGGGAGCTGTTTTTT. As protein: CASSTSSGGAGELFF.

V usage is TRBV15 and J usage is TRBJ1-2, with D possibly matching TRBD1 (5 bases). Deletions cut 0 bases from V and 2 bases from J, with 16 bases between. CDR3 size: 17 residues. Germline loops: CDR1 LNHNV, CDR2 YYDKDF (reference sequence). CDR3 nucleotides: TGTGCCACCAGCAGAGATACCCGACAGTATCAGAACTATGGCTACACCTTC. It codes for CATSRDTRQYQNYGYTF.

This rearrangement joins TRBV6-4 to TRBJ1-2; D unclear. With 5 bases removed from V and 3 bases from J, the gap between germline ends came to 10 bases. Per the germline V gene, CDR1 is MRHNA and CDR2 is SNTAGT. There are 13 residues in the CDR3. CDR3 sequence: CASSPYPDYGYTF. In nucleotides, the CDR3 is TGTGCCAGCAGTCCTTATCCGGACTATGGCTACACCTTC.

The rearrangement links TRBV7-9 to TRBJ1-3, with TRBD1 identical over 7 bases. There are 16 residues in the CDR3. V gave up 5 bases and J gave up 0 bases; unmatched junction bases: 7. Germline V CDR1 and CDR2: SEHNR, FQNEAQ (reference sequence). DNA of the CDR3: TGTGCCAGCAGCAGCCGGACAGGCCTCTCTGGAAACACCATATATTTT. Translated, it gives CASSSRTGLSGNTIYF.

V usage is TRBV3-1 (or the pseudogene TRBV3-2) and J usage is TRBJ2-4, with D possibly being TRBD1 (6 bases). The CDR3 consists of 12 residues. V lost 4 bases to trimming and J lost 9 bases, with 10 bases between them. Germline CDR1 reads LGHDT; CDR2 reads YNNKEL (reference sequence). The CDR3 protein is CASSPGVAIQYF. DNA of the CDR3: TGTGCCAGCAGCCCAGGGGTAGCCATTCAGTACTTC.

This chain links TRBV18 with TRBJ1-1, with 7 bases aligning to TRBD1. The CDR3 sequence is 13 residues long. Trimming took 3 bases from V and 12 from J; bases not matched to a gene: 10. Germline V lookup: CDR1 KGHSH, CDR2 LQKENI. The CDR3 region has the DNA TGTGCCAGCTCACCGGGGACAGCCGAGGGGACTTTCTTT. This encodes CASSPGTAEGTFF.

The chain uses TRBV19 and TRBJ2-7; a weak D match, TRBD1 (5 bases). The CDR3 extends over 19 amino acids. Germline V lookup: CDR1 LNHDA, CDR2 SQIVND (reference sequence). V was clipped by 5 bases and J by 2 bases, with 28 bases between them. The DNA of the CDR3 is TGTGCCAGTAGTGCCCCCGCGGCAGGGCATCCCCCTCCACCCTACGAGCAGTACGTC. This sequence encodes CASSAPAAGHPPPPYEQYV.